The source of this T cell receptor (beta chain) is a study of T cells after somatic rescue of genetic block. The table came from immunoSEQ multiplex PCR; TCRdb's copy has only in-frame clones and leaves some out. The sample lists 11,000 to 15,000 clones; around three quarters were seen once. This clonotype was obtained from a boy between 10 and 17 years old. Source material: peripheral blood mononuclear cells (PBMCs).

The CDR3 is CASRFPTSGRAGELFF. The CDR3 nucleotides read TGTGCCAGCAGGTTCCCGACTAGCGGGAGGGCCGGGGAGCTGTTTTTT. The genes are TRBV6-6 and TRBJ2-2; 14 positions match TRBD2. Germline V gene data show CDR1 as MNHNY and CDR2 as SVGAGI (reference sequence). Losses at the gene ends were 6 bases for V and 6 bases for J; bases not matched to a gene: 6. The CDR3 consists of 16 residues.